This T cell receptor (beta chain) derives from a study of identical twins. Trimming took off 0 bases at V and 3 bases at J, with 4 bases between the two ends. This CDR3 contains 12 residues. Germline V gene lookup returns CDR1 SQVTM and CDR2 ANQGSEA. This clonotype was counted only a few times. TCRdb analysed the 5' RACE reads with MiXCR anew, one entry per CDR3 protein. The sample lists roughly 490,000 distinct CDR3 sequences, roughly an eighth occurring once. These data also formed part of another study, on yellow fever vaccine responses in identical twins. That work adds: Twins reportedly mounted vaccine T cell responses that seemed partly convergent, partly personalized.

This rearrangement joins TRBV29-1 to TRBJ2-3; D unresolved. The sequenced sample was CD4+ T cells sorted from blood. The TCR comes from a woman under 30 in good health. This CDR3 is CSVEEGTDTQYF. CDR3 bases: TGCAGCGTTGAAGAAGGGACAGATACGCAGTATTTT.